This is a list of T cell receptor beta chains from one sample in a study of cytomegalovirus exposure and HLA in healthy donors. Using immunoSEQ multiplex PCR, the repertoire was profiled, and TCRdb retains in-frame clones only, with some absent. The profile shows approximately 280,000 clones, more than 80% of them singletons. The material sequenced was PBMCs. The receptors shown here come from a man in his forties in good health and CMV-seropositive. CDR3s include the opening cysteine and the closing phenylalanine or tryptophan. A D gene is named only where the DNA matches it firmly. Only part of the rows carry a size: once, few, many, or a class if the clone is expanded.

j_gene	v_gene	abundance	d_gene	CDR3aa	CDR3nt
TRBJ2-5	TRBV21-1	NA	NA	CASSKPLQGMGETQYF	TGTGCCAGCAGCAAACCACTACAGGGTATGGGAGAGACCCAGTACTTC
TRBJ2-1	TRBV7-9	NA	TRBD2	CASTTREGVSSYNEQFF	TGTGCCAGCACCACCCGGGAGGGGGTTAGCTCCTACAATGAGCAGTTCTTC
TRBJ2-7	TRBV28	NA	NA	CASSLIDSYEQYF	TGTGCCAGCAGTTTGATCGACAGCTACGAGCAGTACTTC
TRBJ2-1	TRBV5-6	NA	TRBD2	CASSQRTSGYNEQFF	TGTGCCAGCAGCCAACGGACTAGCGGCTACAATGAGCAGTTCTTC
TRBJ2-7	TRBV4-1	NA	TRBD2	CASSQELRLAGINEQYF	TGCGCCAGCAGCCAAGAGCTGAGACTAGCGGGAATCAACGAGCAGTACTTC
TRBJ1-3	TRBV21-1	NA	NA	CASSQGTGGSGNTIYF	TGTGCCAGCAGCCAAGGGACAGGGGGCTCTGGAAACACCATATATTTT
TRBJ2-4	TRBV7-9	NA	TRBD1	CASSSTGALGRSIQYF	TGTGCCAGCAGCTCGACAGGGGCGCTGGGGAGGAGCATTCAGTACTTC
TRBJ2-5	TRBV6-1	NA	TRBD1	CASSGRDRVRETQYF	TGTGCCAGCAGTGGCCGGGACAGGGTTCGGGAGACCCAGTACTTC
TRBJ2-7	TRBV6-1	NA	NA	CASSATGSYEQYF	TGTGCCAGCAGTGCTACAGGGTCCTACGAGCAGTACTTC
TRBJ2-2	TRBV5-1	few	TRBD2	CASSSRLAGGHTGELFF	TGCGCCAGCAGCTCTCGACTAGCGGGAGGGCACACCGGGGAGCTGTTTTTT
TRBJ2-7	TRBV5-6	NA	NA	CASSLTPSPRATYEQYF	TGTGCCAGCAGCTTGACGCCGTCCCCGCGGGCTACCTACGAGCAGTACTTC
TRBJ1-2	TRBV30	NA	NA	CAWSPDWSPYGGYTF	TGTGCCTGGAGTCCAGACTGGTCGCCATACGGGGGCTACACCTTC
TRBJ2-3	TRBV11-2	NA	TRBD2	CASSSRYGGTDTQYF	TGTGCCAGCAGCTCGAGGTACGGGGGGACAGATACGCAGTATTTT
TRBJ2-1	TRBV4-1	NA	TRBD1	CASSQGGLGQGPYNEQFF	TGCGCCAGCAGCCAAGGGGGTCTGGGACAGGGCCCCTACAATGAGCAGTTCTTC
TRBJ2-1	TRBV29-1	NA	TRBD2	CSVARTSGRAGSYNEQFF	TGCAGCGTTGCGCGTACTAGCGGGAGGGCCGGTTCCTACAATGAGCAGTTCTTC
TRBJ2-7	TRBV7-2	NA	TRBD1	CASSIYRGADYEQYF	TGTGCCAGCAGCATATACAGGGGGGCGGACTACGAGCAGTACTTC
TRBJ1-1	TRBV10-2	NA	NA	CASSESEATEAFF	TGCGCCAGCAGTGAGTCTGAGGCAACTGAAGCTTTCTTT